This T cell receptor (beta chain) was captured in a study of T cell repertoires in cytomegalovirus infection. This clonotype has a count of ten or more. In TCRdb, the reads were re-called with MiXCR into one record per CDR3 protein. Of some 150,000 distinct CDR3 sequences in the sample, roughly a quarter were seen once. The CDR3 runs to 15 residues. Germline CDR1 SGHTA, CDR2 FQGTGA. V was clipped by 8 bases and J by 3 bases; unmatched bases: 10. This chain connects TRBV7-3 to TRBJ2-3; 8 bases align to TRBD2. Sequencing was done on a sample of PBMCs. This TCR came from a human donor in good health (CMV status not recorded). Some clones in this sample may be carry-over from other donors' samples. CDR3 in DNA: TGTGCCAGCTCCACGGGAGGGCCAGGGACAGATACGCAGTATTTT. Protein sequence: CASSTGGPGTDTQYF.